A single sample is the source of the 23 T cell receptor beta chains below, sequenced in a study of T cells in localized non-small cell lung cancer. Method: immunoSEQ multiplex PCR; TCRdb's copy keeps in-frame clones and lacks some. The table lists around 50,000 clones, approximately 90% of them singletons. The sample in question was peripheral blood, obtained before any cancer treatment. These receptors were obtained from a male donor older than 55 with stage III squamous cell lung carcinoma.

The rearrangement joins TRBV7-8 to TRBJ2-3, with 7 bases identical to TRBD1. The CDR3 totals 15 residues. Germline V gene sequence: CDR1 SGHVS, CDR2 FQNEAQ. V was pared by 6 bases and J by 0 bases, with 6 bases of the junction left unmatched. The CDR3 reads CASRPQGLSTDTQYF. As DNA, the CDR3 is TGTGCCAGCAGGCCACAGGGGCTTAGCACAGATACGCAGTATTTT.

This chain connects TRBV7-9 to TRBJ1-3; possibly TRBD1 for D (5 bases). The CDR3 runs to 14 residues. From germline, CDR1 is SEHNR and CDR2 FQNEAQ (reference sequence). V gave up 4 bases and J gave up 3 bases, with 10 bases separating them. The CDR3 DNA reads TGTGCCAGCAGCTGGCAGGGAGATGGAAACACCATATATTTT. It encodes CASSWQGDGNTIYF.

The chain recombines TRBV6-5 with TRBJ1-4, with D unresolved. Germline V CDR1 and CDR2: MNHEY, SVGAGI. The CDR3 is made up of 15 amino acids. Trimming left V 1 base short and J 6 bases short, with 12 bases between. DNA of the CDR3: TGTGCCAGCAGTTACTGGGGAAGAGGCGATGAAAAACTGTTTTTT. This encodes CASSYWGRGDEKLFF.

Only a few counts were recorded for this clone. The rearrangement links TRBV1 to TRBJ2-5; TRBD2 is taken as the D call from the table, unchecked against the DNA. TRBV1 is an annotated pseudogene. The CDR3 is 14 residues long. CDR3: CTSSQDTRQETQYF. CDR3 nucleotide sequence: TGCACCAGCAGCCAAGATACGAGACAAGAGACCCAGTACTTC.

This clone was detected once. The J gene is TRBJ1-3, the V gene TRBV30, with D possibly matching TRBD1 (6 bases). Germline CDR1 and CDR2: GTSNPN and SVGIG (reference sequence). The CDR3 loop spans 15 amino acids. Between the trimmed V and J ends, which lost 5 bases and 0 bases, there was a span of 14 bases. In DNA form, the CDR3 reads TGTGCCTGGGGTCGGACAGACCGCTCTGGAAACACCATATATTTT. It specifies CAWGRTDRSGNTIYF.

Only one count was recorded for this clone. The J gene is TRBJ1-5, the V gene TRBV7-8; D ambiguous. V lost 1 base, J lost 1 base, and 14 bases lay in between. This CDR3 comprises 17 residues. The germline CDR1 and CDR2 sequences are SGHVS and FQNEAQ. For the CDR3, the DNA is TGTGCCAGCAGCTTAGAATGGGTAGGGTTGAGCAATCAGCCCCAGCATTTT. This gives the protein CASSLEWVGLSNQPQHF.

The chain has TRBV5-1 and TRBJ1-2; D call uncertain. V gave up 2 bases and J gave up 8 bases, with 4 bases separating them. Germline CDR1 reads SGHRS; CDR2 reads YFSETQ. This CDR3 has 10 residues. In DNA, the CDR3 is TGCGCCAGCAGCTTTGAGGGCTACACCTTC. It yields the protein CASSFEGYTF.

The gene calls are TRBV27 and TRBJ2-5; TRBD2 agrees at 9 bases. V gave up 4 bases and J gave up 7 bases; unmatched junction bases: 13. This CDR3 has 16 residues. Germline V gene sequence: CDR1 MNHEY, CDR2 SMNVEV (reference sequence). CDR3 region: CASSSPLTSGRGTQYF. The CDR3, as DNA: TGTGCCAGCAGTTCCCCTCTAACTAGCGGGCGGGGGACCCAGTACTTC.

The chain employs TRBV2 and TRBJ2-6; D unclear. The CDR3 consists of 15 residues. The germline CDR1 and CDR2 sequences are SNHLY and FYNNEI. V was cut by 5 bases and J by 2 bases, with 10 bases left in between. The CDR3: CASSSDQTGANVLTF. CDR3 DNA sequence: TGTGCCAGCAGTTCAGACCAAACTGGGGCCAACGTCCTGACTTTC. The whole variable domain, remainder taken from reference TRBV2 and TRBJ2-6, is EPEVTQTPSHQVTQMGQEVILRCVPISNHLYFYWYRQILGQKVEFLVSFYNNEISEKSEIFDDQFSVERPDGSNFTLKIRSTKLEDSAMYFCASSSDQTGANVLTFGAGSRLTVL.

This clone was detected only once. The chain has TRBV14 and TRBJ1-1; tentatively, D is TRBD1 (5 bases). Between the trimmed V and J ends, which lost 10 bases and 3 bases, there was a span of 15 bases. CDR1 and CDR2 (germline): SGHDN, FVKESK. This CDR3 is 13 amino acids long. For the CDR3, the DNA is TGTGCCACCAAGCAGGGTTGGGACACTGAAGCTTTCTTT. Protein: CATKQGWDTEAFF. The variable domain in full, with the rest retrieved from reference TRBV14 and TRBJ1-1, is EAGVTQFPSHSVIEKGQTVTLRCDPISGHDNLYWYRRVMGKEIKFLLHFVKESKQDESGMPNNRFLAERTGGTYSTLKVQPAELEDSGVYFCATKQGWDTEAFFGQGTRLTVV.

The chain has TRBV28 and TRBJ1-6, with 8 bases identical to TRBD1. V dropped 4 bases and J dropped 9; count of bases not matched to a gene: 8. Looked up from germline, CDR1 is MDHEN and CDR2 is SYDVKM. This CDR3 region has 15 residues. The CDR3 region is CASSSRTGRSSPLHF. The CDR3 nucleotides read TGTGCCAGCAGTTCCCGGACAGGGAGGAGTTCACCCCTCCACTTT.

There are a few counts of this clone. The chain joins TRBV27 to TRBJ1-5; D not resolved. The CDR3 has 12 amino acids. Germline lookup yields CDR1 MNHEY and CDR2 SMNVEV (reference sequence). The V gene lost 10 bases and the J gene lost 7 bases, with 14 bases spanning the gap. The CDR3 protein is CATRGPGQPQHF. CDR3 in DNA: TGTGCCACCCGAGGTCCCGGACAGCCCCAGCATTTT.

The V gene is TRBV6-6, the J gene TRBJ2-7; 7 bases fit TRBD1. This CDR3 has 14 residues. The J segment lost 4 bases and the V segment lost 9 bases, leaving 12 bases of the junction unmatched. Per the germline V gene, CDR1 is MNHNY and CDR2 is SVGAGI (reference sequence). CDR3: CASRLTGTAYEQYF. CDR3 coding DNA: TGTGCCAGTCGACTAACCGGGACAGCTTACGAGCAGTACTTC.

V gene TRBV19 combines with J gene TRBJ2-1; the match to TRBD2 covers 12 bases. V dropped 10 bases and J dropped 7; count of bases not matched to a gene: 8. This CDR3 region has 14 residues. CDR1 is LNHDA and CDR2 is SQIVND in the germline V gene (reference sequence). The CDR3 spells CATSSGRALNEQFF. The CDR3 DNA reads as TGTGCCACCTCTAGCGGGAGGGCCTTAAATGAGCAGTTCTTC.

The chain recombines TRBV4-2 with TRBJ1-2; perhaps TRBD1 as D (5 bases). This CDR3 contains 14 residues. The V end was cut by 5 bases, the J end by 6 bases, with 16 bases between. The germline V gene has CDR1 LGHNA and CDR2 YNFKEQ. Here the CDR3 reads CASSGDGEPDGYTF. The CDR3 coding sequence is TGTGCCAGCAGCGGGGACGGAGAACCCGATGGCTACACCTTC.

The sample holds a few counts of this clone. This chain links TRBV5-1 with TRBJ1-1, with TRBD1 matching over 7 bases. CDR3 size: 14 residues. Trimming at V came to 2 bases and at J to 0 bases, leaving 1 base not matched to a gene. CDR1 is SGHRS, CDR2 YFSETQ, per germline. CDR3 residues: CASSLTGVNTEAFF. The CDR3 DNA sequence: TGCGCCAGCAGCTTAACAGGGGTGAACACTGAAGCTTTCTTT.

The J gene is TRBJ2-1, the V gene TRBV4-3; D unclear. CDR3 length: 14 residues. CDR1 and CDR2 from the germline V gene are LGHNA and YSLEER. Trimming took 0 bases from V and 5 from J, leaving 8 bases between them. The CDR3, as DNA: TGCGCCAGCAGCCAAGAGGACGGTCACAATGAGCAGTTCTTC. This encodes CASSQEDGHNEQFF.

The chain joins TRBV5-6 to TRBJ2-2; the D gene could be TRBD1 or TRBD2 (6 bases each). CDR3 length: 16 amino acids. Trimming took 1 base from V and 6 from J, leaving 16 bases between them. Germline V gives CDR1 SGHDT, CDR2 YYEEEE. This CDR3 reads CASSLRGALYPGELFF. Here the CDR3 DNA reads TGTGCCAGCAGCTTGAGGGGGGCACTTTATCCCGGGGAGCTGTTTTTT.

The rearrangement uses TRBV7-2 and TRBJ2-7; D is unclear. This CDR3 comprises 13 residues. V dropped 2 bases and J dropped 0 bases, with 5 bases sitting between them. The germline gives CDR1 SGHTA, CDR2 FQGNSA. In DNA, the CDR3 is TGTGCCAGCAGCTTAAGTAACTCCTACGAGCAGTACTTC. Translating it yields CASSLSNSYEQYF. Drawing the rest from reference TRBV7-2 and TRBJ2-7, the complete variable domain is GAGVSQSPSNKVTEKGKDVELRCDPISGHTALYWYRQSLGQGLEFLIYFQGNSAPDKSGLPSDRFSAERTGGSVSTLTIQRTQQEDSAVYLCASSLSNSYEQYFGPGTRLTVT.

The chain carries TRBV7-9 and TRBJ1-4; TRBD1 might be the D (5 bases). V was trimmed by 3 bases and J by 2 bases, leaving 7 bases between them. The CDR3 has 14 amino acids. CDR1 is SEHNR, CDR2 FQNEAQ, per germline (reference sequence). CDR3 nucleotides: TGTGCCAGCAGCTTTTGGGGCACTAATGAAAAACTGTTTTTT. Residues: CASSFWGTNEKLFF.

The genes are TRBV12-5 and TRBJ1-2; the D is unclear. In germline, CDR1 is LGHNT, CDR2 FRNRAP. This CDR3 is 14 amino acids long. V lost 5 bases and J lost 0, with 10 bases in between. This CDR3 is CASGPNLSNYGYTF. The CDR3, as DNA: TGTGCTAGTGGTCCGAACCTTTCTAACTATGGCTACACCTTC.

The chain recombines TRBV30 with TRBJ2-7; D gene unclear. The CDR3 is 11 amino acids. The V end lost 4 bases, the J end lost 2 bases, and 6 bases lay between the germline ends. Per germline, CDR1 GTSNPN and CDR2 SVGIG (reference sequence). The DNA of the CDR3 is TGTGCCTGGAAAAAAACCTACGAGCAGTACTTC. Amino acids: CAWKKTYEQYF.

This clone is a singleton in its sample. This chain joins TRBV28 and TRBJ2-5; 7 positions match TRBD1. The CDR3 covers 13 residues. After removal of 8 bases from V and 5 bases from J, the junction contained 8 bases not matched to a gene. CDR1 is MDHEN and CDR2 is SYDVKM in the germline V gene. CDR3 sequence: CASRRQGEETQYF. CDR3 DNA sequence: TGTGCCAGCCGGCGACAGGGCGAGGAGACCCAGTACTTC.